Below are 31 T cell receptor beta chains sequenced from a single sample in a study of T cell responses to AZD1222 COVID-19 vaccine (dated by TCRdb to the early 2020s). The time point label for this specimen denotes: baseline before first vaccination. The protocol used for the library was the immunoSEQ multiplex PCR assay. TCRdb took this table from immuneACCESS and kept in-frame rearrangements with V and J called. Such tables lack part of the clones; where checked against another copy, unresolved V genes explain under half of the gap, and the rest is unexplained. Within this sample are about 160,000 clones, with about nine tenths of them counted one time only. The ten biggest clones cover around 5.9% of the sample. Sequenced material: peripheral blood, taken on day 0 of AZD1222 vaccination. The source is an adult in good health.

The chain joins TRBV7-2 to TRBJ1-2, with TRBD1 identical over 7 bases. The CDR3 extends over 14 amino acids. Losses at the gene ends were 4 bases for V and 2 bases for J; bases not matched to a gene: 4. Germline assignment: CDR1 SGHTA and CDR2 FQGNSA. CDR3 in amino acids: CASSSTRGNYGYTF. CDR3 in DNA: TGTGCCAGCAGCTCTACCAGGGGGAACTATGGCTACACCTTC.

The chain couples TRBV7-7 to TRBJ2-7; D gene unclear. CDR3 length: 15 residues. Trimming removed 1 base at V and 4 bases at J, with 14 bases between. Germline CDR1 SSHAT, CDR2 FNYEAQ (reference sequence). In DNA, the CDR3 is TGTGCCAGCAGCTTAGAGTTCGGCAAGGGTTACGAGCAGTACTTC. Its protein is CASSLEFGKGYEQYF.

The rearrangement links TRBV6-4 to TRBJ2-7; 7 bases are shared with TRBD1. Germline values: CDR1 MRHNA, CDR2 SNTAGT. Trimming took 4 bases from V and 0 from J; bases not matched to a gene: 6. The length of the CDR3 is 15 residues. The CDR3 loop is CASSATGDSSYEQYF. The DNA of the CDR3 is TGTGCCAGCAGTGCTACAGGGGACAGCTCCTACGAGCAGTACTTC.

This rearrangement joins TRBV6-6 to TRBJ1-2; D is undetermined. In germline, CDR1 is MNHNY, CDR2 SVGAGI (reference sequence). This CDR3 region has 14 residues. The V end was cut by 5 bases, the J end by 3 bases, with 13 bases between. CDR3 bases: TGTGCCAGCAGTCGTTTCGGGATGGACTATGGCTACACCTTC. It yields the protein CASSRFGMDYGYTF.

V is TRBV11-2 and J is TRBJ1-1, with a weak D call TRBD1 (5 bases). This CDR3 has 12 residues. Germline V gene data show CDR1 as SGHAT and CDR2 as FQNNGV. V lost 0 bases and J lost 10, with 9 bases in between. Here the CDR3 reads CASSLDRVGAFF. CDR3 in DNA: TGTGCCAGCAGCTTAGACAGGGTCGGAGCTTTCTTT.

This chain connects TRBV14 to TRBJ2-5; 7 bases agree with TRBD1. Germline CDR1 and CDR2: SGHDN and FVKESK. The V and J ends lost 3 bases and 7 bases, in that order; junction bases with no gene match: 23. This CDR3 has 19 residues. DNA of the CDR3: TGTGCCAGCAGCCACCTGACCCCGGGACAGCCCCTGCTTGTTAGGACCCAGTACTTC. It encodes CASSHLTPGQPLLVRTQYF.

The chain has TRBV30 and TRBJ1-5; D not resolved. The CDR3 loop spans 13 amino acids. Germline values: CDR1 GTSNPN, CDR2 SVGIG (reference sequence). V was clipped by 4 bases and J by 5 bases, with 12 bases between them. The CDR3 DNA reads TGTGCCTGGAATTGGGATAAGGATCAGCCCCAGCATTTT. The encoded protein is CAWNWDKDQPQHF.

The V and J genes are TRBV7-9 and TRBJ2-2; 13 bases agree with TRBD2. With V trimmed by 6 bases and J by 1 base, 5 bases remained unmatched. The CDR3 has 17 amino acids. CDR1 is SEHNR, CDR2 FQNEAQ, per germline (reference sequence). CDR3 amino acids: CASRGLAGTMNTGELFF. CDR3 in DNA: TGTGCCAGCAGGGGACTAGCGGGGACTATGAACACCGGGGAGCTGTTTTTT.

The CDR3 sequence: CASSSVGFGYTF. CDR3 bases: TGTGCCAGCAGTTCGGTTGGATTTGGCTACACCTTC. The V call is TRBV7-6, the J call TRBJ1-2; D unresolved. V was pared by 6 bases and J by 7 bases, with 12 bases between. This CDR3 is built from 12 residues. Germline values: CDR1 SGHVS, CDR2 FNYEAQ. The full variable domain, rest sourced from reference TRBV7-6 and TRBJ1-2, is GAGVSQSPRYKVTKRGQDVALRCDPISGHVSLYWYRQALGQGPEFLTYFNYEAQQDKSGLPNDRFSAERPEGSISTLTIQRTEQRDSAMYRCASSSVGFGYTFGSGTRLTVV.

This chain connects TRBV7-7 to TRBJ2-5, with D perhaps matching TRBD1 (5 bases). This CDR3 comprises 15 residues. V dropped 4 bases and J dropped 2 bases, with 14 bases sitting between them. The germline CDR1 and CDR2 sequences are SSHAT and FNYEAQ (reference sequence). CDR3 sequence: CASSYPQTGQETQYF. In DNA form, the CDR3 reads TGTGCCAGCAGCTACCCACAAACAGGTCAAGAGACCCAGTACTTC.

The rearrangement uses TRBV19 and TRBJ2-4; maybe TRBD1 (5 bases). V was trimmed by 3 bases and J by 6 bases, leaving 12 bases between them. The CDR3 sequence is 14 residues long. Germline assignment: CDR1 LNHDA and CDR2 SQIVND (reference sequence). The CDR3 sequence is CASSMIGDANIQYF. The CDR3 DNA is TGTGCCAGTAGTATGATAGGGGATGCAAACATTCAGTACTTC.

This clone was detected a few times. The chain couples TRBV7-2 to TRBJ1-2; D remains ambiguous. CDR1 and CDR2 (germline): SGHTA, FQGNSA. The CDR3 has 14 amino acids. The V end was cut by 5 bases, the J end by 5 bases, with 15 bases between. The CDR3 reads CASSETKDAYGYTF. The DNA for the CDR3 is TGTGCCAGCAGCGAAACGAAGGACGCTTATGGCTACACCTTC.

The rearrangement uses TRBV5-1 and TRBJ1-1, with D tentatively TRBD1 (6 bases). Germline V gene lookup returns CDR1 SGHRS and CDR2 YFSETQ. Trimming removed 6 bases at V and 1 base at J, with 13 bases between. This CDR3 region has 14 residues. CDR3 sequence (DNA): TGCGCCAGCACCACAGACAGGCCGAACACTGAAGCTTTCTTT. It codes for CASTTDRPNTEAFF.

J is TRBJ1-2 and V is TRBV12-3 or TRBV12-4; 8 nucleotides agree with TRBD1. This CDR3 region has 12 residues. V was clipped by 8 bases and J by 5 bases; unmatched bases: 4. This CDR3 reads CASSQGGYGYTF. In DNA, the CDR3 is TGTGCCAGCTCACAGGGGGGATATGGCTACACCTTC.

V is TRBV5-4 and J is TRBJ1-2, with a possible D match to TRBD1 (5 bases). The V gene's germline CDR1 is SGHNT and CDR2 YYREEE (reference sequence). V gave up 0 bases and J gave up 7 bases, with 13 bases separating them. There are 14 residues in the CDR3. The CDR3 loop is CASSLAGVDRGYTF. DNA for the CDR3: TGTGCCAGCAGCTTGGCGGGGGTGGATCGTGGCTACACCTTC. The full variable domain, with the rest looked up from reference TRBV5-4 and TRBJ1-2, is ETGVTQSPTHLIKTRGQQVTLRCSSQSGHNTVSWYQQALGQGPQFIFQYYREEENGRGNFPPRFSGLQFPNYSSELNVNALELDDSALYLCASSLAGVDRGYTFGSGTRLTVV.

CDR3 residues: CASSLRHRTDTQYF. CDR3 bases: TGTGCCAGCAGCTTGAGGCACCGCACAGATACGCAGTATTTT. The chain couples TRBV5-5 to TRBJ2-3; D not certain. The germline V gene encodes CDR1 SGHKS and CDR2 YYEKEE (reference sequence). CDR3 length: 14 amino acids. V lost 1 base to trimming and J lost 1 base, with 7 bases between them.

The J gene is TRBJ1-2, the V gene TRBV30; 8 nucleotides align to TRBD1. Germline CDR1 GTSNPN, CDR2 SVGIG (reference sequence). The CDR3 runs to 13 residues. The trim removed 2 bases at V and 4 bases at J, leaving 3 bases unmatched. The CDR3 nucleotides read TGTGCCTGGAGTCTCGACAGGGGCTATGGCTACACCTTC. Its protein product is CAWSLDRGYGYTF.

The count of this clone is one. V is TRBV10-3 and J is TRBJ2-5; a weak D match, TRBD1 (5 bases). Trimming stripped 4 bases from V and 0 bases from J, with 6 bases between. This CDR3 contains 13 residues. Germline V lookup: CDR1 ENHRY, CDR2 SYGVKD. The CDR3 nucleotides are TGTGCCATCAGTGCAGGGTACCAAGAGACCCAGTACTTC. This gives the protein CAISAGYQETQYF.

The chain is built from TRBV14 and TRBJ1-2; D is undetermined. Trimming took off 1 base at V and 4 bases at J, with 10 bases between the two ends. There are 14 residues in the CDR3. The germline gives CDR1 SGHDN, CDR2 FVKESK. CDR3 sequence: CASSQGRSSYGYTF. In DNA form, the CDR3 reads TGTGCCAGCAGCCAAGGACGCAGTAGCTATGGCTACACCTTC.

V and J are TRBV7-3 and TRBJ1-2; 8 bases are a match to TRBD1. The CDR3 has 13 residues. Per the germline V gene, CDR1 is SGHTA and CDR2 is FQGTGA. Trimming took 3 bases from V and 8 from J; bases not matched to a gene: 5. For the CDR3, the DNA is TGTGCCAGCAGCTTCGGACAGGGCCAAGGCTACACCTTC. Protein: CASSFGQGQGYTF.

CDR3: CASSELGTGTRNEQFF. CDR3 DNA sequence: TGTGCCAGCAGTGAATTAGGGACAGGGACTCGAAATGAGCAGTTCTTC. The genes are TRBV25-1 and TRBJ2-1; TRBD1 agrees at 9 bases. J was trimmed by 7 bases and V by 1 base; bases with no gene match: 8. The CDR3 is 16 amino acids. Germline V gene data show CDR1 as MGHDK and CDR2 as SYGVNS.

This clone was counted ten times or more. The chain uses TRBV27 and TRBJ1-3; a possible D gene is TRBD1 (5 bases). The CDR3 runs 17 residues. Trimming took off 2 bases at V and 4 bases at J, with 18 bases between the two ends. CDR1 is MNHEY and CDR2 is SMNVEV in the germline V gene (reference sequence). CDR3 coding DNA: TGTGCCAGCAGTTTAAGGTCTGGGGGGGAGGCAGGAAACACCATATATTTT. Protein product: CASSLRSGGEAGNTIYF.

This clone was seen only once. V usage is TRBV5-4 and J usage is TRBJ2-7, with 7 bases aligning to TRBD2. The germline V gene encodes CDR1 SGHNT and CDR2 YYREEE (reference sequence). There are 15 residues in the CDR3. With V trimmed by 0 bases and J by 1 base, 4 bases remained unmatched. The CDR3 loop reads CASSLGQRGSYEQYF. For the CDR3, the DNA is TGTGCCAGCAGCTTGGGACAGCGGGGATCCTACGAGCAGTACTTC.

The chain combines TRBV27 with TRBJ2-3, with D perhaps TRBD1 (5 bases). The CDR3 is 13 amino acids. V dropped 6 bases and J dropped 3 bases, with 10 bases sitting between them. The germline CDR1 and CDR2 sequences are MNHEY and SMNVEV (reference sequence). CDR3 in DNA: TGTGCCAGCAGACTCCAGGGAACAGATACGCAGTATTTT. It translates to CASRLQGTDTQYF.

The CDR3 protein is CASSLGRGEQYF. CDR3 coding DNA: TGTGCCAGCAGTTTGGGACGGGGCGAGCAGTACTTC. This chain joins TRBV28 and TRBJ2-7; the D gene could be TRBD1 or TRBD2 (5 bases each). This CDR3 is built from 12 residues. V gave up 3 bases and J gave up 6 bases, with 9 bases separating them. The germline V gene has CDR1 MDHEN and CDR2 SYDVKM.

V usage is TRBV5-4 and J usage is TRBJ1-4, with 9 bases aligning to TRBD1. In germline, CDR1 is SGHNT, CDR2 YYREEE (reference sequence). The J segment lost 8 bases and the V segment lost 2 bases, leaving 7 bases of the junction unmatched. CDR3 length: 15 residues. The CDR3 DNA follows: TGTGCCAGCAGCTTACTGACAGGGGGTCAGGAAAAACTGTTTTTT. It encodes CASSLLTGGQEKLFF.

The chain couples TRBV5-4 to TRBJ1-2; 8 bases line up with TRBD1. The ends lost 2 bases at V and 4 bases at J; junction bases unmatched: 1. This CDR3 is 13 amino acids long. Per germline, CDR1 SGHNT and CDR2 YYREEE (reference sequence). Here the CDR3 DNA reads TGTGCCAGCAGCTTCACAGGGGGCTATGGCTACACCTTC. Its translation is CASSFTGGYGYTF.

V and J are TRBV5-8 and TRBJ1-1, with D perhaps TRBD1 (6 bases). Germline V gives CDR1 SGHTS, CDR2 YDEGEE. The CDR3 runs 18 residues. Trimming pared 0 bases from V and 3 bases from J, leaving 21 bases between. CDR3 sequence (DNA): TGTGCCAGCAGCTTGGGGACCCTGACGGGGGCCGGGGACACTGAAGCTTTCTTT. Its translation: CASSLGTLTGAGDTEAFF.

The chain uses TRBV6-5 and TRBJ1-6; D is uncertain. Per germline, CDR1 MNHEY and CDR2 SVGAGI. V lost 6 bases and J lost 8, with 14 bases in between. The CDR3 extends over 14 amino acids. CDR3 sequence: CASSSRTGYSPLHF. The CDR3 DNA reads as TGTGCCAGCAGCTCCAGGACGGGTTATTCACCCCTCCACTTT.

The chain employs TRBV27 and TRBJ2-5, with D unclear. Germline loops: CDR1 MNHEY, CDR2 SMNVEV (reference sequence). The CDR3 is 16 amino acids. V lost 5 bases and J lost 7, with 23 bases in between. CDR3 bases: TGTGCCAGCAGTCCCTCGTTGCGGACCTCCTGGGGGACCCAGTACTTC. It codes for CASSPSLRTSWGTQYF.

V is TRBV10-1 and J is TRBJ1-1; maybe TRBD1 (5 bases). Germline V gives CDR1 WNHNN, CDR2 SYGVQD (reference sequence). V lost 9 bases and J 3 bases, leaving 14 bases between the germline ends. This CDR3 contains 13 residues. CDR3 DNA: TGCGCCAGACACAGGCTGTCTCACACTGAAGCTTTCTTT. It encodes CARHRLSHTEAFF.